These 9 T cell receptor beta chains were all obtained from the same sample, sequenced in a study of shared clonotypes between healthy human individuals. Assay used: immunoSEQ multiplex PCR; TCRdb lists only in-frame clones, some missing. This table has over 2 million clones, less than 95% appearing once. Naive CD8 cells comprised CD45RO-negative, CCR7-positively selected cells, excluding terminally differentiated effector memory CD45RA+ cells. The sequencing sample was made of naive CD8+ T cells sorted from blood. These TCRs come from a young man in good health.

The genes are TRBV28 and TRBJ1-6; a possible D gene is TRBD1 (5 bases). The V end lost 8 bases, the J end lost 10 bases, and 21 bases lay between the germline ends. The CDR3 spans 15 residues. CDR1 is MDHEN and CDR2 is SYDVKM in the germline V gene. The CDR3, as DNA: TGTGCCAGCTGGGGTTCGCAGGGAGATGTCTCACCCCTCCACTTT. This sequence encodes CASWGSQGDVSPLHF.

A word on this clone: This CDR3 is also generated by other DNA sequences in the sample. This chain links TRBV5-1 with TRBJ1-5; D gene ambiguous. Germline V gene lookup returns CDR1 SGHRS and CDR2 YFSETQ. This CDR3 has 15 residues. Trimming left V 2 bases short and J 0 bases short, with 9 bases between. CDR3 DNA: TGCGCCAGCAGCTTAGGACCTTATAGCAATCAGCCCCAGCATTTT. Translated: CASSLGPYSNQPQHF.

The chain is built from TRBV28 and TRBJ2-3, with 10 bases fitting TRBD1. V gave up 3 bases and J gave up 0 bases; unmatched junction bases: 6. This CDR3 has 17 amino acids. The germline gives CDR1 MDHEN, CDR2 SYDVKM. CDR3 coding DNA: TGTGCCAGCAGTTTGACCGGGACAGGGGAGAGCACAGATACGCAGTATTTT. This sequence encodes CASSLTGTGESTDTQYF.

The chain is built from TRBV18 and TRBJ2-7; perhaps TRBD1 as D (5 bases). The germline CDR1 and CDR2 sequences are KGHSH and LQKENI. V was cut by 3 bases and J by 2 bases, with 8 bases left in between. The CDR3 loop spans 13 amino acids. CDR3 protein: CASSPGHTYEQYF. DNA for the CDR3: TGTGCCAGCTCACCCGGACATACCTACGAGCAGTACTTC.

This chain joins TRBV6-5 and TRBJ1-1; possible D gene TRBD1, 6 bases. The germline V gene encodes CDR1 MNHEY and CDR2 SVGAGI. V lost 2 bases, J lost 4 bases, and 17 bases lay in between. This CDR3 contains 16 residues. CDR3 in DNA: TGTGCCAGCAGTTACCGCCACAGGGCTGAAAGCACTGAAGCTTTCTTT. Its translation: CASSYRHRAESTEAFF.

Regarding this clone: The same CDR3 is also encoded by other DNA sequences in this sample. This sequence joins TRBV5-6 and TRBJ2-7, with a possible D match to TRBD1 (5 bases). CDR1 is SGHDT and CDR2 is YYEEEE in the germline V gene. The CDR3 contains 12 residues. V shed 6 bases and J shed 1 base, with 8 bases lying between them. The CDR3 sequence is CASTQGSYEQYF. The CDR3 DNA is TGTGCCAGCACGCAGGGATCCTACGAGCAGTACTTC.

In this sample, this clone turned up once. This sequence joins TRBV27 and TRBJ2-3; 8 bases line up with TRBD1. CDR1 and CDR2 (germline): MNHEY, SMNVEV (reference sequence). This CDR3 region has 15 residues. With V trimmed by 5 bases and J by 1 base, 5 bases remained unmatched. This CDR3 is CASSGRQGRTDTQYF. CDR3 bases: TGTGCCAGCAGTGGAAGACAGGGGCGCACAGATACGCAGTATTTT.

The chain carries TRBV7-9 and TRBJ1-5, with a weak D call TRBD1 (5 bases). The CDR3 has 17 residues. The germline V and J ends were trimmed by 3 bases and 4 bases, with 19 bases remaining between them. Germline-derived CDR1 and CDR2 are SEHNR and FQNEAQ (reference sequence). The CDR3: CASSLIAQGSRNQPQHF. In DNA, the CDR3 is TGTGCCAGCAGCTTGATTGCCCAGGGATCCCGGAATCAGCCCCAGCATTTT.

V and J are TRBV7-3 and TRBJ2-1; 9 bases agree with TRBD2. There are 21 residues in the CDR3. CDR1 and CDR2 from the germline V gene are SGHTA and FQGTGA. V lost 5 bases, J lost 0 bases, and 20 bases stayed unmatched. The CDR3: CASSLEPRAGGTPSSYNEQFF. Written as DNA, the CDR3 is TGTGCCAGCAGCCTAGAGCCAAGAGCGGGGGGAACCCCCAGCTCCTACAATGAGCAGTTCTTC.